The TCR beta chain under discussion was sequenced for a study of cytomegalovirus exposure and HLA in healthy donors. V dropped 0 bases and J dropped 4; count of bases not matched to a gene: 3. The CDR3 loop spans 16 amino acids. CDR1 is SGHRS and CDR2 is YFSETQ in the germline V gene. The PCR was carried out with 60 Vbeta primers and 13 Jbeta primers. Data came from immunoSEQ multiplex PCR; TCRdb stores just in-frame clones and leaves some out. The top ten hold around 1.9% of the sample, which has 150,000 to 200,000 clones, about four fifths seen once. Sample: PBMCs. The TCR sequence derives from a woman aged 25 to 39 in good health and CMV-seronegative. This chain uses TRBV5-1 with TRBJ2-6; 8 positions match TRBD1. For the CDR3, the DNA is TGCGCCAGCAGCTTGGGAGGGACAGGAGGGGCCAACGTCCTGACTTTC. Translation: CASSLGGTGGANVLTF.